This T cell receptor beta chain was captured in a study of beta chain features in type 1 diabetes. V gave up 8 bases and J gave up 9 bases; unmatched junction bases: 12. Germline CDR1 reads SEHNR; CDR2 reads FQNEAQ (reference sequence). The CDR3 runs 14 residues. This clone was counted only a few times. Of the isolated RNA, all was reverse transcribed, and so the sequenced material was expressed TCRB transcripts. Produced via immunoSEQ multiplex PCR; TCRdb's table is partial and in-frame only. The sample lists about 140,000 clones, roughly 10% occurring once. The V call is TRBV7-9, the J call TRBJ2-1, with TRBD1 matching 8 bases. The sample consisted of central memory CD4+ T cells from blood. The origin of this receptor is a woman aged 40-49 years in good health. CDR3 DNA: TGTGCCAGCTCCTCGACAGGGGAAAGTACTGAGCAGTTCTTC. It is translated as CASSSTGESTEQFF.